This is a list of T cell receptor beta chains from one sample in a study of PD-1 blockade in classical Hodgkin lymphoma. Assay used: immunoSEQ multiplex PCR; TCRdb lists only in-frame clones, some missing. The data show around 25,000 clones, with about 80% seen just once and approximately 7.2% held by the top ten. The sequencing here drew on peripheral blood mononuclear cells (PBMCs), taken at baseline. Receptor source: a human donor with classical Hodgkin lymphoma. The CDR3 runs from the conserved cysteine through the conserved F or W. A D gene is named only where the DNA matches it firmly. Size is omitted from some rows. Given values are once, few, many or a class for expanded clones.

V	J	D	length	size	DNA	CDR3
TRBV5-1	TRBJ2-3	TRBD2	17	NA	TGCGCCAGCAGCTTGAAACTAGCGGGGGTGAACACAGATACGCAGTATTTT	CASSLKLAGVNTDTQYF
TRBV28	TRBJ2-5	NA	15	NA	TGTGCCAGCAGTGAGGGCGGGGGCGAACAAGAGACCCAGTACTTC	CASSEGGGEQETQYF
TRBV7-2	TRBJ2-3	TRBD2	17	NA	TGTGCCAGCAGCTTAGCTAGCGGGGGGGCTTGGGAAGATACGCAGTATTTT	CASSLASGGAWEDTQYF
TRBV5-6	TRBJ1-2	TRBD1	16	NA	TGTGCCAGCAGCAATCACCCGGGACAGTACACCTATGGCTACACCTTC	CASSNHPGQYTYGYTF
TRBV19	TRBJ1-5	TRBD1	17	NA	TGTGCCAGTAGTATATTCCCTGGACAGGGCGGCAATCAGCCCCAGCATTTT	CASSIFPGQGGNQPQHF
TRBV2	TRBJ2-7	NA	13	NA	TGTGCCAGCAGAGGGGACCGCAATGACGAGCAGTACTTC	CASRGDRNDEQYF
TRBV5-1	TRBJ2-3	NA	15	NA	TGCGCCAGCAGCTTGAGGGGAGTGAGGGCAGATACGCAGTATTTT	CASSLRGVRADTQYF
TRBV2	TRBJ2-1	NA	13	NA	TGTGCCAGCAAGGGGTACTCCTACAATGAGCAGTTCTTC	CASKGYSYNEQFF
TRBV6-6	TRBJ2-5	TRBD2	14	NA	TGTGCCAGCAGTGTAGCGGGGGGGCAAGAGACCCAGTACTTC	CASSVAGGQETQYF
TRBV7-7	TRBJ2-1	NA	15	NA	TGTGCTAGCAGCCCCCGGGGGGCGGGGTACAATGAGCAGTTCTTC	CASSPRGAGYNEQFF
TRBV6-6	TRBJ2-7	TRBD2	12	NA	TGTGCCAGCAGTTACACGGGGGGCGAGCAGTACTTC	CASSYTGGEQYF
TRBV10-3	TRBJ1-3	NA	15	NA	TGTGCCATCGGGGGAGATGGGTCCTCTGCAAACACCATATATTTT	CAIGGDGSSANTIYF
TRBV4-3	TRBJ2-1	NA	12	NA	TGCGCCAGCAGCCACACTAGCAATGAGCAGTTCTTC	CASSHTSNEQFF
TRBV5-4	TRBJ1-1	NA	14	NA	TGTGCCAGCAGCTTGCAGGGAATTAAAGCTGAAGCTTTCTTT	CASSLQGIKAEAFF
TRBV7-9	TRBJ2-1	NA	14	NA	TGTGCCAGCAGCTTAAGCGGCTCCTACAATGAGCAGTTCTTC	CASSLSGSYNEQFF
TRBV19	TRBJ1-6	NA	17	NA	TGTGCCAGTAGTATACGTGCGGCGAGCTCCTATAATTCACCCCTCCACTTT	CASSIRAASSYNSPLHF
TRBV25-1	TRBJ2-1	TRBD2	14	NA	TGTGCCAGCAGTGTAAGCGGGGGGGCCGATGAGCAGTTCTTC	CASSVSGGADEQFF
TRBV19	TRBJ1-5	NA	15	NA	TGTGCCAGTAGTATAGATAAGTCCCTGAGGCAGCCCCAGCATTTT	CASSIDKSLRQPQHF
TRBV6-5	TRBJ1-2	NA	15	once	TGTGCCAGCAGTTACGCGGGGAACTTTAACTATGGCTACACCTTC	CASSYAGNFNYGYTF
TRBV5-4	TRBJ1-1	TRBD1	15	NA	TGTGCCAGCAGCTCGGCAGGGGGCTTGAACACTGAAGCTTTCTTT	CASSSAGGLNTEAFF
TRBV29-1	TRBJ1-3	TRBD1	12	NA	TGCAGCGTCAGGACAGGGGGAAACACCATATATTTT	CSVRTGGNTIYF
TRBV4-2	TRBJ2-1	TRBD1	15	NA	TGTGCCAGCAGCTCCCGGGACAGACCGGACGATGAGCAGTTCTTC	CASSSRDRPDDEQFF
TRBV5-5	TRBJ2-7	NA	15	NA	TGTGCCAGCAGCTTGGCGGCGGATGAGCACTACGAGCAGTACTTC	CASSLAADEHYEQYF
TRBV5-4	TRBJ1-2	NA	17	NA	TGTGCCAGCAGCAGGGGGGCTGTGGCTGTAGCTAACTATGGCTACACCTTC	CASSRGAVAVANYGYTF
TRBV7-6	TRBJ2-1	NA	14	NA	TGTGCCAGCAGCTTATTGAGTCAGGGGAGGAAGCAGTTCTTC	CASSLLSQGRKQFF
TRBV15	TRBJ1-1	NA	13	NA	TGTGCCACCGGGGCCCAAGGGAACACTGAAGCTTTCTTT	CATGAQGNTEAFF
TRBV6-6	TRBJ1-1	NA	12	NA	TGTGCCAGCAGTCCTTCCGGGACTGAAGCTTTCTTT	CASSPSGTEAFF
TRBV4-3	TRBJ1-6	NA	14	NA	TGCGCCAGCAGCCAAACCTCAGGGCGCTCACCCCTCCACTTT	CASSQTSGRSPLHF
TRBV5-6	TRBJ1-4	NA	16	few	TGTGCCAGCAGCTTGGTTGGGGGCCAAGGTAATGAAAAACTGTTTTTT	CASSLVGGQGNEKLFF
TRBV19	TRBJ2-3	TRBD2	21	NA	TGTGCCAGTAGTATTAGAGGAACGGGGCTAGCGGGGGGCCGGGGCACAGATACGCAGTATTTT	CASSIRGTGLAGGRGTDTQYF
TRBV5-8	TRBJ1-6	TRBD1	17	NA	TGTGCCAGCAGCCTGGGCCTGGGACAGCCTTATAATTCACCCCTCCACTTT	CASSLGLGQPYNSPLHF
TRBV5-1	TRBJ2-6	NA	15	NA	TGCGCCAGCAGCTTGCAGGGCTCTGGGGCCAACGTCCTGACTTTC	CASSLQGSGANVLTF
TRBV11-2	TRBJ1-2	TRBD1	15	NA	TGTGCCAGCAGCGCAGGACAGGCGGGCCGCTATGGCTACACCTTC	CASSAGQAGRYGYTF
TRBV27	TRBJ1-5	NA	14	once	TGTGCCAGCAGCAAAGGGAGTTTAGGTCAGCCCCAGCATTTT	CASSKGSLGQPQHF
TRBV6-5	TRBJ1-2	NA	14	NA	TGTGCCAGCAGTTACTCGAGTGGGGTCTATGGCTACACCTTC	CASSYSSGVYGYTF
TRBV29-1	TRBJ2-5	NA	13	NA	TGCAGCGTTGCTTGGGACGGCCAAGAGACCCAGTACTTC	CSVAWDGQETQYF
TRBV27	TRBJ2-7	NA	15	NA	TGTGCCAGCAGTTTCAGGACAGACCGCTCCTACGAGCAGTACTTC	CASSFRTDRSYEQYF
TRBV5-1	TRBJ1-1	NA	13	NA	TGCGCCAGCAGCTTGGAATTGGGCACTGAAGCTTTCTTT	CASSLELGTEAFF
TRBV18	TRBJ2-3	NA	14	few	TGTGCCAGCTCACCGGGGACTAGCACAGATACGCAGTATTTT	CASSPGTSTDTQYF
TRBV6-5	TRBJ1-2	NA	10	NA	TGTGCCAGCAGTTTGTATGGCTACACCTTC	CASSLYGYTF
TRBV7-2	TRBJ2-3	TRBD1	17	NA	TGTGCCAGCAGCCGACGCGGGGACAGGGGATACACAGATACGCAGTATTTT	CASSRRGDRGYTDTQYF
TRBV10-3	TRBJ2-7	NA	13	once	TGTGCCATCAGAGAACCAGAGTTCCACGAGCAGTACTTC	CAIREPEFHEQYF
TRBV4-2	TRBJ2-3	NA	15	NA	TGTGCCAGCAGCCAATCTCCCGGGGGCCCAGATACGCAGTATTTT	CASSQSPGGPDTQYF
TRBV19	TRBJ1-1	TRBD1	12	NA	TGTGCCAGTAGTTACAGGGGAACTGAAGCTTTCTTT	CASSYRGTEAFF
TRBV5-1	TRBJ2-7	NA	14	NA	TGCGCCAGCAGCTTGGATACACCCTCCTACGAGCAGTACTTC	CASSLDTPSYEQYF
TRBV19	TRBJ2-3	TRBD1	14	NA	TGTGCCAGTACCCAGAGGGGGCCCACAGATACGCAGTATTTT	CASTQRGPTDTQYF
TRBV5-8	TRBJ2-3	NA	16	NA	TGTGCCAGCAGCCGCGGGCCACAGGGCCGTACAGATACGCAGTATTTT	CASSRGPQGRTDTQYF
TRBV7-2	TRBJ1-5	NA	14	NA	TGTGCCAGCAGCGCGGGACGGTTCAATCAGCCCCAGCATTTT	CASSAGRFNQPQHF
TRBV27	TRBJ2-7	TRBD2	17	NA	TGTGCCAGCAGTTTATCAGCCTCTAGCGGTTATGCCTACGAGCAGTACTTC	CASSLSASSGYAYEQYF